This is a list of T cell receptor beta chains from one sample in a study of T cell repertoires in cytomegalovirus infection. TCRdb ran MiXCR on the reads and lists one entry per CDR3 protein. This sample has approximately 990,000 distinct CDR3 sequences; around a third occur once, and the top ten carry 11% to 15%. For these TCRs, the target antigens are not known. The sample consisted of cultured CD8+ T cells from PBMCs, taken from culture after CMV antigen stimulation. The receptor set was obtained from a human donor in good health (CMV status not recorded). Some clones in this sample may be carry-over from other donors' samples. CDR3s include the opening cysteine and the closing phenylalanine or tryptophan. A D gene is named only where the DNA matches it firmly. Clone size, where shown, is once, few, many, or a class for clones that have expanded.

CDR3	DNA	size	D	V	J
CAITGTPGRGYTF	TGTGCCATCACCGGGACACCAGGTCGGGGCTACACCTTC	few	NA	TRBV10-3	TRBJ1-2
CASSTLQETNEKLFF	TGTGCCAGCAGTACCCTCCAGGAGACCAATGAAAAACTGTTTTTT	many	NA	TRBV12-3/TRBV12-4	TRBJ1-4
CASSGRGNTEAFF	TGTGCCAGCAGCGGACGGGGGAACACTGAAGCTTTCTTT	many	NA	TRBV7-6	TRBJ1-1
CASKKGADGYTF	TGTGCCAGTAAGAAGGGGGCCGATGGCTACACCTTC	NA	TRBD1	TRBV19	TRBJ1-2
CASSQGGSPLHF	TGTGCCAGCAGTCAGGGGGGTTCACCCCTCCACTTT	NA	TRBD1	TRBV27	TRBJ1-6
CASSQDPLEGRSYTF	TGCGCCAGCAGCCAAGATCCCTTGGAGGGACGGTCCTACACCTTC	few	NA	TRBV4-1	TRBJ1-2
CASRSADIDEKLFF	TGTGCCAGCAGGTCGGCGGACATTGATGAAAAACTGTTTTTT	NA	NA	TRBV9	TRBJ1-4
CASSGRDPNEQYF	TGTGCCAGCAGTGGCCGGGACCCCAACGAGCAGTACTTC	NA	NA	TRBV6-6	TRBJ2-7
CASSGWGGAGETQYF	TGTGCCAGCAGTGGTTGGGGGGGGGCCGGAGAGACCCAGTACTTC	once	NA	TRBV12-3/TRBV12-4	TRBJ2-5
CASSLVGGRGELFF	TGTGCCAGCAGCTTAGTAGGGGGTCGAGGGGAGCTGTTTTTT	few	NA	TRBV7-9	TRBJ2-2
CASSSPGKQPQHF	TGTGCCAGCAGTTCGCCAGGGAAACAGCCCCAGCATTTT	NA	NA	TRBV6-6	TRBJ1-5
CASSQEGVGSGALTDTQYF	TGCGCCAGCAGCCAAGAAGGCGTAGGAAGCGGGGCCCTCACAGATACGCAGTATTTT	few	TRBD2	TRBV4-1	TRBJ2-3
CSATQRFGNEQFF	TGCAGTGCAACGCAGCGCTTCGGCAATGAGCAGTTCTTC	few	NA	TRBV20-1	TRBJ2-1
CASSYSIPRGYGYTF	TGTGCCAGCAGTTACTCGATCCCTCGGGGCTATGGCTACACCTTC	NA	NA	TRBV6-5	TRBJ1-2
CASKGGDGYTF	TGCGCCAGCAAAGGGGGAGATGGCTACACCTTC	few	NA	TRBV10-2	TRBJ1-2
CASSSPRGINQPQHF	TGTGCCAGCAGTTCCCCCAGGGGAATTAATCAGCCCCAGCATTTT	NA	NA	TRBV6-2/TRBV6-3	TRBJ1-5
CASSSSGISTDTQYF	TGTGCCAGCAGCTCTAGCGGAATAAGCACAGATACGCAGTATTTT	once	TRBD2	TRBV11-2	TRBJ2-3
CASSPPPVNYGYTF	TGTGCCAGCAGCCCTCCCCCCGTTAACTATGGCTACACCTTC	many	NA	TRBV7-9	TRBJ1-2
CASSWRTGDNEQFF	TGTGCCAGCAGTTGGCGGACAGGGGATAATGAGCAGTTCTTC	many	TRBD1	TRBV7-2	TRBJ2-1